This section outlines one T cell receptor (beta chain) sequence together with its context. No antigen is known for it. The CDR3 contains 12 residues. Per germline, CDR1 KGHSH and CDR2 LQKENI. V lost 5 bases, J lost 1 base, and 3 bases lay in between. TCRdb's copy holds only in-frame clones and misses some; the assay was immunoSEQ multiplex PCR. The data hold tens of thousands of clones, with less than 90% observed a single time. Time point meaning: week 35, safety follow-up. Every vaccination contained 300 ug of the mutant IDH1 20-mer peptide and was paired with topical imiquimod. The vaccination schedule gave patients eight doses in weeks 1, 3, 5, 7, 11, 15, 19 and 23. The data were obtained in a study of a mutant IDH1 vaccine in newly diagnosed glioma.

The origin of this receptor is a man aged 25 to 45 with glioma. This chain joins TRBV18 and TRBJ1-5, with unresolved D. The sequencing here drew on PBMCs, taken from a glioma patient whose treatment included an IDH1 peptide vaccine. The CDR3 region is CASSESNQPQHF. The CDR3 DNA sequence: TGTGCCAGCTCAGAGAGCAATCAGCCCCAGCATTTT.